This T cell receptor (beta chain) was obtained from a study of CD8+ T cells in alopecia areata. Combined cutaneous lymph node cells underwent sorting by CD4, CD8alpha, NKG2D, NKG2ACE and additional markers. There are 14 residues in the CDR3. Germline V gives CDR1 FNHDT, CDR2 SITEND (reference sequence). Trimming shortened V by 4 bases and J by 5 bases, and 12 bases separated the two germline ends. The study, taken as a whole, reports: Possibly as an HLA-related effect, TCR sharing across patients appeared less clear than in mice.

Extracted from the samples, RNA was reverse transcribed into cDNA to serve as the sequencing template. Here immunoSEQ multiplex PCR was the method, and the copy in TCRdb shows in-frame clones only, minus some. The data list more than 250,000 clones, none observed once; roughly 1.2% falls to the top ten. On this clone itself: Its antigen is still unknown. Mouse germline and gene names are used. Sequencing ends 4 residues short of the CDR3 end; the germline J gene provides the rest.

The TCR sequence derives from a C3H/HeJ mouse with alopecia areata. The MHC haplotype of the strain is H2-k. The specimen sequenced was CD4+ T cells sorted from a lymph node. The chain has TRBV19 and TRBJ2-2, with no clear D. CDR3 DNA (partial): TGTGCCAGCAGTCCCCCGCAGGCAACCGGG. Its translation: CASSPPQATG. The CDR3 in its entirety is CASSPPQATGQLYF.